The clone carrying this T cell receptor beta chain occurred once. V lost 6 bases, J lost 1 base, and 9 bases lay in between. Germline V gene sequence: CDR1 MGHRA, CDR2 YSYEKL. This CDR3 is built from 14 residues. This sample was taken from a study of control samples from healthy donors and cancer patients. TCRdb's table, derived via immunoSEQ multiplex PCR, lists solely in-frame clones and lacks some. The table lists 85,000 to 90,000 clones, roughly nine tenths of them singletons. The receptor was isolated from a woman aged 45 to 65 with colorectal cancer. The chain joins TRBV4-1 to TRBJ2-2, with a tentative D call TRBD1 (6 bases). The sequenced sample was PBMCs. DNA for the CDR3: TGCGCCAGCAGTCGGACAGAGAACACCGGGGAGCTGTTTTTT. Translating it yields CASSRTENTGELFF.